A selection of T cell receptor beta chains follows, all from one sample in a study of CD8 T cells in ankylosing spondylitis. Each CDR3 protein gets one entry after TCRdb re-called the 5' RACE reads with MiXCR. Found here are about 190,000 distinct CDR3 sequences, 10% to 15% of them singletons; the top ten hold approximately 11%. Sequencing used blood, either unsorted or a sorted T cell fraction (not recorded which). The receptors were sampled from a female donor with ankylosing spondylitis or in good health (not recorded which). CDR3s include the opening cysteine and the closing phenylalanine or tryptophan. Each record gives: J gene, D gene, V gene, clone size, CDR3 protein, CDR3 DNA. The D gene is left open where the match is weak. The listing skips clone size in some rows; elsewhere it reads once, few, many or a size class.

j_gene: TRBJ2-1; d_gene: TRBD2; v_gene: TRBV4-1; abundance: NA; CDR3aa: CASSQQAGGYNEQFF; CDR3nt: TGCGCCAGCAGCCAGCAGGCGGGGGGATACAATGAGCAGTTCTTC
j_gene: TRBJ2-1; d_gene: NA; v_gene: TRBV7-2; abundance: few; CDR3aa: CASSPVSAGYNEQFF; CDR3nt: TGTGCCAGCAGCCCAGTATCTGCGGGATATAATGAGCAGTTCTTC
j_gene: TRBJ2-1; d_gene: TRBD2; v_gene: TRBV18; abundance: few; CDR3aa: CASSPTSGRGHEQFF; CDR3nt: TGTGCCAGCTCACCGACTAGCGGGAGAGGCCATGAGCAGTTCTTC
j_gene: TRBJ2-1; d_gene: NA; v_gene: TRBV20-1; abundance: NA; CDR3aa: CSAPRPQTGPYNEQFF; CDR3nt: TGCAGTGCCCCAAGGCCCCAAACAGGGCCCTACAATGAGCAGTTCTTC
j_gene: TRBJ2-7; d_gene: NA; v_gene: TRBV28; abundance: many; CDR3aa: CASSSPDRRGYEQYF; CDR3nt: TGTGCCAGCAGTTCACCCGACAGGAGGGGCTACGAGCAGTACTTC
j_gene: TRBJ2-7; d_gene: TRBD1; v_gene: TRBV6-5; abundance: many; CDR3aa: CASSYDGTVPYYEQYF; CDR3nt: TGTGCCAGCAGTTACGACGGGACAGTCCCCTACTACGAGCAGTACTTC
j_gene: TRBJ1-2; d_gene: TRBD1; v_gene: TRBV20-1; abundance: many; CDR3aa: CSARTWTGDGYTF; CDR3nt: TGCAGTGCTAGAACGTGGACAGGGGACGGCTACACCTTC
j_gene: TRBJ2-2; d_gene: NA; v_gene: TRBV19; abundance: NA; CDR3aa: CASRKGQANTGELFF; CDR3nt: TGTGCCAGTAGAAAGGGTCAGGCGAACACCGGGGAGCTGTTTTTT
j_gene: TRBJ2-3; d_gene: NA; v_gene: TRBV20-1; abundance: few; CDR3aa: CSAIEYRQSTDTQYF; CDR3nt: TGCAGTGCCATAGAGTATAGGCAGAGCACAGATACGCAGTATTTT
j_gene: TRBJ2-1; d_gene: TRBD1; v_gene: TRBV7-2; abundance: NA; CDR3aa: CASSFGTGMTEQFF; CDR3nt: TGTGCCAGCAGCTTCGGGACAGGGATGACTGAGCAGTTCTTC
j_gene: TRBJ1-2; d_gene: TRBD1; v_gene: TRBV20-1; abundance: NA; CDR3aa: CSAPGQGSIYGYTF; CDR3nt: TGCAGTGCCCCTGGACAGGGGTCCATCTATGGCTACACCTTC
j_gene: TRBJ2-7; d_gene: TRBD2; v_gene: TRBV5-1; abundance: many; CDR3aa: CASSFGLAGMNEQYF; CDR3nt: TGCGCCAGCTCCTTCGGACTAGCGGGGATGAACGAGCAGTACTTC
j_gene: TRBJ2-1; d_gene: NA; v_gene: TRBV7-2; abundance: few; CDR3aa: CASSLPKPTGEVQFF; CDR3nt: TGTGCCAGCAGCTTACCTAAACCTACAGGGGAGGTGCAGTTCTTC
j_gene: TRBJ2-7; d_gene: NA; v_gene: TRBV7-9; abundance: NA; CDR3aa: CASSSRGGNDEQYF; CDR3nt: TGTGCCAGCAGCTCCCGCGGCGGGAACGACGAGCAGTACTTC
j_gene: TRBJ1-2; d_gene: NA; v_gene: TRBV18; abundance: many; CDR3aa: CASSPRADSGSYTF; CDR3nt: TGTGCCAGCTCACCACGGGCAGACTCGGGGAGCTACACCTTC
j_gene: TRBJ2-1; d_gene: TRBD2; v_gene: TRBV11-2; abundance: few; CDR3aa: CASSRRTSGSINEQFF; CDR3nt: TGTGCCAGCAGCCGACGGACTAGCGGGAGTATCAATGAGCAGTTCTTC
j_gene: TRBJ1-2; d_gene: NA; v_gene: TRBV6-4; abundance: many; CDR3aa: CASSDSFRPDGFYGYTF; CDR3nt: TGTGCCAGCAGTGACTCTTTCAGACCCGATGGGTTCTATGGCTACACCTTC
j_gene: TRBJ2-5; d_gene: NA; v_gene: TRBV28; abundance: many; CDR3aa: CASSFKVTWTQYF; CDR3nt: TGTGCCAGCAGCTTTAAGGTCACGTGGACCCAGTACTTC
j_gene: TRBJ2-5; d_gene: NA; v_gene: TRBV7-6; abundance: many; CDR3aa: CASGQDNQETQYF; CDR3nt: TGTGCCAGCGGGCAGGACAACCAAGAGACCCAGTACTTC
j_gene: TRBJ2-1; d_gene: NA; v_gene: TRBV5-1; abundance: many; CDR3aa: CASTNPPRNEQFF; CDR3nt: TGCGCCAGCACCAACCCGCCTAGGAATGAGCAGTTCTTC
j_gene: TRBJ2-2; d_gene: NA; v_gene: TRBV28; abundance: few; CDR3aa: CASSPGTVGPGELFF; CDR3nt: TGTGCCAGCAGTCCGGGGACTGTGGGACCCGGGGAGCTGTTTTTT
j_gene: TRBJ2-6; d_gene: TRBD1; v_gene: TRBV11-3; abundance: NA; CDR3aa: CASSSRGQGTAANVLTF; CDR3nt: TGTGCCAGCAGCTCCCGGGGACAGGGGACTGCGGCCAACGTCCTGACTTTC
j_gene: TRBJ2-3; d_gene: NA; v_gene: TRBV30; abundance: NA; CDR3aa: CAWSRRNGDTQYF; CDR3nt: TGTGCCTGGAGTAGGAGGAATGGAGATACGCAGTATTTT
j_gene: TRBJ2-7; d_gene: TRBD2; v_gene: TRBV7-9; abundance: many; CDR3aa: CASSLASSGRSSYEQYF; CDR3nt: TGTGCCAGCAGCTTAGCGTCTAGCGGGCGCAGCTCCTACGAGCAGTACTTC
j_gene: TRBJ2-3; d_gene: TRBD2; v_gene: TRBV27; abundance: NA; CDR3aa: CASSFSERGGVDTQYF; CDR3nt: TGTGCCAGCAGTTTTTCCGAGCGGGGGGGTGTCGATACGCAGTATTTT
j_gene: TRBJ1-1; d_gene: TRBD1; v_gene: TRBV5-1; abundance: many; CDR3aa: CASSRHPGTGVNTEAFF; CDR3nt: TGCGCCAGCAGCCGACACCCCGGGACAGGGGTGAACACTGAAGCTTTCTTT
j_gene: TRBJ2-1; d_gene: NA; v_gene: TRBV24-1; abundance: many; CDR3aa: CATMYRNEQFF; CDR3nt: TGTGCCACCATGTACAGAAATGAGCAGTTCTTC
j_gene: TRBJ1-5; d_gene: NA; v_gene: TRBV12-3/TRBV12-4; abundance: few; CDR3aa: CASSLDSSQPQHF; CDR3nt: TGTGCCAGCAGTTTGGACAGCTCACAGCCCCAGCATTTT
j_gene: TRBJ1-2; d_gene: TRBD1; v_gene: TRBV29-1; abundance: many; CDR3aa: CSVGGDRVNYGYTF; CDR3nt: TGCAGCGTTGGGGGCGACAGGGTCAACTATGGCTACACCTTC